The clone carrying this T cell receptor (beta chain) showed up just a few times. Its antigen is as yet unknown. The sample is drawn from a study of early T cells in non-severe SARS-CoV-2 infection. This CDR3 is 16 amino acids long. Germline-derived CDR1 and CDR2 are SGHTA and FQGTGA. The J segment lost 3 bases and the V segment lost 4 bases, leaving 8 bases of the junction unmatched. Notes on the study in general: The matching step, a VDJdb search, favored anti-spike CD8 responses and missed private and CD4 specificities.

TCRdb reanalysed the 5' RACE reads using MiXCR and keeps one entry per CDR3 protein. This sample has around 80,000 distinct CDR3 sequences, with less than 15% found just once. This receptor was taken from an adult who was a healthcare worker with PCR-confirmed SARS-CoV-2 infection or an uninfected control (not recorded which). Source material: whole blood. J is TRBJ2-2 and V is TRBV7-3, with 7 bases matching TRBD2. The CDR3 region has the DNA TGTGCCAGCAGCTCCCCTAGCGGATCCTACACCGGGGAGCTGTTTTTT. This sequence encodes CASSSPSGSYTGELFF.